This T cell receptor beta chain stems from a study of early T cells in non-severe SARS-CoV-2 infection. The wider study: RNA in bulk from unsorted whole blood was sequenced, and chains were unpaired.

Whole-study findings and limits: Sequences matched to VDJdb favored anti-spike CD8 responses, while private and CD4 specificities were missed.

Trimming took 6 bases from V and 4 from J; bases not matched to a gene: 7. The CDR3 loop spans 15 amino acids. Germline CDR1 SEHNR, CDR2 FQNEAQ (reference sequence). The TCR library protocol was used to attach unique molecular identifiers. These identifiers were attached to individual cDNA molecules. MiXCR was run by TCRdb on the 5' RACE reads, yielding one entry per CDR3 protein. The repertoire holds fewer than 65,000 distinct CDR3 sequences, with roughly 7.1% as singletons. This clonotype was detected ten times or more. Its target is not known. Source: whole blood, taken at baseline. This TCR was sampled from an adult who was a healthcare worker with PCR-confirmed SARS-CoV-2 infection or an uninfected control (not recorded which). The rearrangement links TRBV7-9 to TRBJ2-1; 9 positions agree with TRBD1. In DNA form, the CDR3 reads TGTGCCAGCAGAGCTTATGGGACAGGGTACAATGAGCAGTTCTTC. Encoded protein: CASRAYGTGYNEQFF.